These 31 T cell receptor beta chains were sequenced from one sample in a study of beta chain features in type 1 diabetes. Reverse transcribing all isolated RNA meant expressed TCRB transcripts were sequenced. Some clones are missing from TCRdb's copy, which holds only in-frame ones; the method was immunoSEQ multiplex PCR. The sample has 200,000 to 250,000 clones, around 10% seen once; the top ten hold just under 0.035%. Sequenced material: naive CD4+ T cells from blood. These receptors all stem from a woman aged 18-35 years in good health.

This clone appeared a few times. The rearrangement links TRBV5-6 to TRBJ2-5; 12 bases fit TRBD2. This CDR3 spans 13 amino acids. Germline V gene sequence: CDR1 SGHDT, CDR2 YYEEEE. V was clipped by 2 bases and J by 9 bases; unmatched bases: 2. This chain's CDR3 is CASSLGLAGPQYF. The CDR3 DNA sequence: TGTGCCAGCAGCTTAGGACTAGCGGGGCCCCAGTACTTC.

This chain uses TRBV6-1 with TRBJ1-1; possible D gene TRBD1, 5 bases. Trimming removed 7 bases from V and 4 bases from J, with 16 bases in between. CDR1 is MNHNS and CDR2 is SASEGT in the germline V gene. The CDR3 totals 14 residues. The CDR3 region is CASNQGTRGTEAFF. The DNA for the CDR3 is TGTGCCAGCAACCAAGGGACGCGGGGCACTGAAGCTTTCTTT.

There are a few counts of this clone. The chain joins TRBV29-1 to TRBJ2-1; the D is unclear. Germline lookup yields CDR1 SQVTM and CDR2 ANQGSEA. V was pared by 4 bases and J by 4 bases, with 11 bases between. The length of the CDR3 is 13 residues. The DNA of the CDR3 is TGCAGCGTTGTGGAGACGGCTTACAATGAGCAGTTCTTC. The encoded protein is CSVVETAYNEQFF.

The chain employs TRBV2 and TRBJ2-7; D not resolved. The CDR3 loop spans 13 amino acids. V dropped 9 bases and J dropped 3 bases, with 15 bases sitting between them. Germline V gene data show CDR1 as SNHLY and CDR2 as FYNNEI. The CDR3 region has the DNA TGTGCCAGTTACGAACGGCGACACTACGAGCAGTACTTC. Protein: CASYERRHYEQYF. The complete variable domain, with remaining parts taken from reference TRBV2 and TRBJ2-7, reads EPEVTQTPSHQVTQMGQEVILRCVPISNHLYFYWYRQILGQKVEFLVSFYNNEISEKSEIFDDQFSVERPDGSNFTLKIRSTKLEDSAMYFCASYERRHYEQYFGPGTRLTVT.

The V call is TRBV7-3, the J call TRBJ2-3, with 9 nucleotides matching TRBD2. The CDR3 extends over 15 amino acids. V was clipped by 3 bases and J by 2 bases; unmatched bases: 3. The germline V gene encodes CDR1 SGHTA and CDR2 FQGTGA. DNA of the CDR3: TGTGCCAGCAGCTTGGGACTAGCAAACACAGATACGCAGTATTTT. It codes for CASSLGLANTDTQYF.

The sample holds a few counts of this clone. The chain employs TRBV13 and TRBJ2-7; maybe TRBD2 (7 bases). The CDR3 covers 16 residues. Germline CDR1 and CDR2: PRHDT and FYEKMQ (reference sequence). Deletions cut 2 bases from V and 4 bases from J, with 18 bases between. The CDR3 sequence: CASSLLVGGREYEQYF. Written as DNA, the CDR3 is TGTGCCAGCAGCTTACTCGTCGGGGGGCGAGAATACGAGCAGTACTTC.

This clone has just a few counts. The chain joins TRBV4-1 to TRBJ1-1, with 7 positions matching TRBD1. This CDR3 has 13 residues. Germline assignment: CDR1 MGHRA and CDR2 YSYEKL. Trimming took 4 bases from V and 4 from J; bases not matched to a gene: 3. For the CDR3, the DNA is TGCGCCAGCAGCCCCAGACAGGGCACTGAAGCTTTCTTT. It translates to CASSPRQGTEAFF.

V is TRBV18 and J is TRBJ2-7; D unclear. With 3 bases removed from V and 5 bases from J, the gap between germline ends came to 14 bases. This CDR3 spans 14 amino acids. Germline values: CDR1 KGHSH, CDR2 LQKENI. The CDR3 sequence: CASSPQVLANEQYF. In DNA form, the CDR3 reads TGTGCCAGCTCACCCCAGGTTTTGGCTAACGAGCAGTACTTC.

This clone was seen only a few times. The rearrangement uses TRBV9 and TRBJ2-1, with no clear D. Germline values: CDR1 SGDLS, CDR2 YYNGEE. The CDR3 runs 14 residues. Trimming shortened V by 4 bases and J by 0 bases, and 8 bases separated the two germline ends. This CDR3 is CASSPVSSYNEQFF. In DNA, the CDR3 is TGTGCCAGCAGCCCCGTCTCCTCCTACAATGAGCAGTTCTTC.

This clone was counted between two and nine times. The V call is TRBV5-4, the J call TRBJ1-2; TRBD1 is a possible D gene (5 bases). CDR1 is SGHNT and CDR2 is YYREEE in the germline V gene (reference sequence). Trimming took off 9 bases at V and 6 bases at J, with 21 bases between the two ends. This CDR3 is 14 amino acids long. The CDR3 bases are TGTGCCACCAAACCTCCTACAGGCCCCCATGGCTACACCTTC. This gives the protein CATKPPTGPHGYTF. The full variable domain, its missing parts supplied by reference TRBV5-4 and TRBJ1-2, is ETGVTQSPTHLIKTRGQQVTLRCSSQSGHNTVSWYQQALGQGPQFIFQYYREEENGRGNFPPRFSGLQFPNYSSELNVNALELDDSALYLCATKPPTGPHGYTFGSGTRLTVV.

Only a few counts were recorded for this clone. The chain employs TRBV19 and TRBJ2-7; D is perhaps TRBD2 (5 bases). The germline gives CDR1 LNHDA, CDR2 SQIVND (reference sequence). CDR3 length: 12 amino acids. Trimming stripped 6 bases from V and 6 bases from J, with 12 bases between. This CDR3 reads CASSDSGFEQYF. In DNA form, the CDR3 reads TGTGCCAGTAGCGATTCGGGGTTCGAGCAGTACTTC.

The V and J genes are TRBV4-2 and TRBJ2-2; 7 nucleotides match TRBD2. The CDR3 sequence is 16 residues long. After removal of 3 bases from V and 3 bases from J, the junction contained 7 bases not matched to a gene. Germline V lookup: CDR1 LGHNA, CDR2 YNFKEQ. The CDR3 loop is CASSQVGAGDTGELFF. The CDR3 region has the DNA TGTGCCAGCAGCCAGGTAGGGGCGGGAGACACCGGGGAGCTGTTTTTT.

The genes are TRBV7-9 and TRBJ2-5; TRBD2 matches 7 bases. Germline V gene data show CDR1 as SEHNR and CDR2 as FQNEAQ (reference sequence). V lost 1 base to trimming and J lost 5 bases; unmatched junction nucleotides: 4. The CDR3 has 14 residues. For the CDR3, the DNA is TGTGCCAGCAGCTTAGGGGGGGGTCGGGAGACCCAGTACTTC. Translation gives CASSLGGGRETQYF.

This clone was recorded a few times. The chain is built from TRBV6-5 and TRBJ2-7, with no clear D. V dropped 6 bases and J dropped 3 bases, with 15 bases sitting between them. CDR3 length equals 14 residues. Germline V gene sequence: CDR1 MNHEY, CDR2 SVGAGI. CDR3 protein: CASRRFSIIYEQYF. CDR3 DNA: TGTGCCAGCAGGAGGTTTAGTATCATCTACGAGCAGTACTTC.

This clone was seen only a few times. Other DNA sequences of this sample code for an identical CDR3. V and J are TRBV27 and TRBJ1-5; TRBD1 agrees at 7 bases. In germline, CDR1 is MNHEY, CDR2 SMNVEV (reference sequence). The CDR3 sequence is 15 residues long. J lost 1 base, V lost 5 bases, and 5 bases had no gene match. CDR3 bases: TGTGCCAGCAGTCTGCGACAGGGAAGCAATCAGCCCCAGCATTTT. Translation: CASSLRQGSNQPQHF.

V usage is TRBV20-1 and J usage is TRBJ2-3; weak D call: TRBD2 (5 bases). This CDR3 comprises 11 residues. V lost 5 bases, J lost 5 bases, and 8 bases lay in between. CDR1 is DFQATT, CDR2 SNEGSKA, per germline (reference sequence). CDR3 amino acids: CSASGRDTQYF. The CDR3 region has the DNA TGCAGTGCTTCGGGAAGAGATACGCAGTATTTT.

The V gene is TRBV5-1, the J gene TRBJ1-1; D is undetermined. CDR1 SGHRS and CDR2 YFSETQ come from the germline V gene. This CDR3 spans 14 amino acids. Between the trimmed V and J ends, which lost 0 bases and 6 bases, there was a span of 12 bases. This CDR3 reads CASSLEVSGPEAFF. The DNA for the CDR3 is TGCGCCAGCAGCTTGGAAGTTAGCGGACCTGAAGCTTTCTTT.

This clone came up once. The junction departs from germline at one end; a sequencing error may be responsible. The chain couples TRBV9 to TRBJ1-2, with 9 bases lining up with TRBD1. The germline V gene encodes CDR1 SGDLS and CDR2 YYNGEE. The CDR3 loop spans 12 amino acids. CDR3 in DNA: TGTGCCAGCAGCGCATCCACAGGGGGCAGCTCCTTC. It yields the protein CASSASTGGSSF.

V usage is TRBV19 and J usage is TRBJ2-6; perhaps TRBD1 as D (5 bases). This CDR3 comprises 16 residues. Looked up from germline, CDR1 is LNHDA and CDR2 is SQIVND (reference sequence). V lost 8 bases and J 0 bases, leaving 14 bases between the germline ends. The CDR3 DNA reads as TGTGCCAGTTTACAAGGGGATCTCTCTGGGGCCAACGTCCTGACTTTC. Its translation is CASLQGDLSGANVLTF.

In its sample, this clone was seen many times. Here the CDR3 reads CASSPKPSTDTQYF. The CDR3 nucleotides read TGTGCCAGCTCACCGAAGCCTAGCACAGATACGCAGTATTTT. The V and J genes are TRBV18 and TRBJ2-3; no reliable D call. Trimming pared 3 bases from V and 0 bases from J, leaving 7 bases between. This CDR3 has 14 amino acids. Germline V gene data show CDR1 as KGHSH and CDR2 as LQKENI.

In its sample, this clone was seen a few times. The chain joins TRBV9 to TRBJ2-1; a possible D gene is TRBD1 (5 bases). Germline V lookup: CDR1 SGDLS, CDR2 YYNGEE. The ends were cut back, 0 bases at V and 3 bases at J, with 7 bases in the middle. This CDR3 has 14 amino acids. The CDR3 nucleotides are TGTGCCAGCAGCGTAGGGGGCTTCTACAATGAGCAGTTCTTC. This codes for CASSVGGFYNEQFF.

Many counts were recorded for this clone. This chain uses TRBV30 with TRBJ2-5; no definite D call. The CDR3 is 12 amino acids. Germline CDR1 and CDR2: GTSNPN and SVGIG (reference sequence). V was clipped by 1 base and J by 5 bases, with 8 bases between them. CDR3 coding DNA: TGTGCCTGGAGTGACCTACGCGAGACCCAGTACTTC. It codes for CAWSDLRETQYF.

The chain employs TRBV5-4 and TRBJ1-4; 9 bases are shared with TRBD1. V trimming: 5 bases; J trimming: 8 bases; junction bases outside the gene matches: 7. CDR3 length: 14 residues. CDR1 and CDR2 (germline): SGHNT, YYREEE (reference sequence). CDR3 sequence (DNA): TGTGCCAGCAGTTTACAGGGGGCAGAAGAAAAACTGTTTTTT. This gives the protein CASSLQGAEEKLFF.

This clone was counted ten times or more. V is TRBV7-9 and J is TRBJ1-4; the match to TRBD1 covers 8 bases. This CDR3 has 16 amino acids. V trimming: 4 bases; J trimming: 7 bases; junction bases outside the gene matches: 11. Germline V CDR1 and CDR2: SEHNR, FQNEAQ (reference sequence). In DNA, the CDR3 is TGTGCCAGCAGCTCATGGCAGGGGGCTCTGAGTGAAAAACTGTTTTTT. It translates to CASSSWQGALSEKLFF.

This clone was counted only a few times. The V and J genes are TRBV7-3 and TRBJ2-1, with TRBD1 matching over 8 bases. Trimming took 5 bases from V and 1 from J; bases not matched to a gene: 4. The CDR3 has 15 amino acids. Looked up from germline, CDR1 is SGHTA and CDR2 is FQGTGA. The CDR3 here is CASSLNRGSYNEQFF. CDR3 sequence (DNA): TGTGCCAGCAGCCTAAACAGGGGGTCCTACAATGAGCAGTTCTTC.

This clone was observed a handful of times. The chain combines TRBV18 with TRBJ1-6; TRBD1 matches at 10 bases. Germline trimming cut 2 bases from V and 10 bases from J; bases unmatched to any gene: 5. Germline values: CDR1 KGHSH, CDR2 LQKENI. CDR3 length: 15 amino acids. The CDR3 DNA follows: TGTGCCAGCTCACCATCCGGGACAGGGGCCTCACCCCTCCACTTT. Translating it yields CASSPSGTGASPLHF.

The rearrangement links TRBV27 to TRBJ1-6; 8 bases are shared with TRBD1. The CDR3 is 14 amino acids. J was trimmed by 8 bases and V by 7 bases; bases with no gene match: 7. Germline CDR1 MNHEY, CDR2 SMNVEV (reference sequence). The CDR3 spells CASTRQGAYSPLHF. For the CDR3, the DNA is TGTGCCAGCACCCGGCAGGGGGCCTATTCACCCCTCCACTTT.

A few counts support this clone. The rearrangement links TRBV5-6 to TRBJ1-2, with a weak D call TRBD1 (6 bases). Trimming removed 4 bases at V and 4 bases at J, with 17 bases between. Germline loops: CDR1 SGHDT, CDR2 YYEEEE. The CDR3 spans 15 residues. The CDR3 loop is CASSLAAGVGYGYTF. The CDR3 DNA follows: TGTGCCAGCAGCCTAGCCGCAGGGGTTGGCTATGGCTACACCTTC.

This clone was detected a few times. V is TRBV7-9 and J is TRBJ2-7, with a weak D call TRBD1 (5 bases). Trimming stripped 5 bases from V and 5 bases from J, with 19 bases between. The length of the CDR3 is 15 residues. Germline V lookup: CDR1 SEHNR, CDR2 FQNEAQ (reference sequence). In DNA form, the CDR3 reads TGTGCCAGCAGCAAAGGTCGGCAGGGTAGCCACGAGCAGTACTTC. Protein sequence: CASSKGRQGSHEQYF. The full variable domain, its missing parts supplied by reference TRBV7-9 and TRBJ2-7, is DTGVSQNPRHKITKRGQNVTFRCDPISEHNRLYWYRQTLGQGPEFLTYFQNEAQLEKSRLLSDRFSAERPKGSFSTLEIQRTEQGDSAMYLCASSKGRQGSHEQYFGPGTRLTVT.

This clone was counted a few times. This chain links TRBV7-9 with TRBJ1-1; no definite D call. There are 14 residues in the CDR3. Germline assignment: CDR1 SEHNR and CDR2 FQNEAQ (reference sequence). Trimming took off 5 bases at V and 2 bases at J, with 12 bases between the two ends. CDR3 region: CASSLLGVNTEAFF. CDR3 sequence (DNA): TGTGCCAGCAGCCTACTTGGAGTTAACACTGAAGCTTTCTTT.

The V call is TRBV30, the J call TRBJ1-1; 9 bases are a match to TRBD1. The CDR3 consists of 18 residues. J lost 4 bases, V lost 0 bases, and 15 bases had no gene match. In germline, CDR1 is GTSNPN, CDR2 SVGIG (reference sequence). CDR3 sequence: CAWSVRGQGIWGSTEAFF. The CDR3 coding sequence is TGTGCCTGGAGTGTACGGGGACAGGGAATATGGGGAAGCACTGAAGCTTTCTTT.